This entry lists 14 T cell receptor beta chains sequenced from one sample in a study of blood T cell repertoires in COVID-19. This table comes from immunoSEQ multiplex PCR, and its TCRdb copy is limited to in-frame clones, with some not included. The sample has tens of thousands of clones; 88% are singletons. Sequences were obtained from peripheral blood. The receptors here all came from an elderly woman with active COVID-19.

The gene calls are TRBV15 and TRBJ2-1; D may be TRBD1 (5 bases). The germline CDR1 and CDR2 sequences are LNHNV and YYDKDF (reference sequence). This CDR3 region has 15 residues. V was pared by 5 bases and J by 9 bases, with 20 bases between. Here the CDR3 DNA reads TGTGCCACCAGCCCAAAGTGGGGCTTTGTGGGTGAGCAGTTCTTC. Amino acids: CATSPKWGFVGEQFF.

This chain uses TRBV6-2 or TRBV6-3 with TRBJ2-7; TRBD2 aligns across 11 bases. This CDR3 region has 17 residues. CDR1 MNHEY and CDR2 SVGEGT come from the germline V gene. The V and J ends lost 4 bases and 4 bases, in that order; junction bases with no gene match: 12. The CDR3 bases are TGTGCCAGCAGTTTCCGTAGCGGGAGGGCCGAACGGTACGAGCAGTACTTC. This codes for CASSFRSGRAERYEQYF.

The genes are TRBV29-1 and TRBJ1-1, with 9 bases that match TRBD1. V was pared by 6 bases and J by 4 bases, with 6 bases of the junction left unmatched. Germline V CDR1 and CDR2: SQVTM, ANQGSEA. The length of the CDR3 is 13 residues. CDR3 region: CSVDRGLATEAFF. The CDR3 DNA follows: TGCAGCGTGGACAGGGGCTTAGCCACTGAAGCTTTCTTT. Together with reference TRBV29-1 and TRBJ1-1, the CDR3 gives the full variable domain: SAVISQKPSRDICQRGTSLTIQCQVDSQVTMMFWYRQQPGQSLTLIATANQGSEATYESGFVIDKFPISRPNLTFSTLTVSNMSPEDSSIYLCSVDRGLATEAFFGQGTRLTVV.

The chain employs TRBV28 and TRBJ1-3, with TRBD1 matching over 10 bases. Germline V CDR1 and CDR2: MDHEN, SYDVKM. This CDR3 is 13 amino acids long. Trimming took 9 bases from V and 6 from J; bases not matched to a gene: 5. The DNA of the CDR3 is TGTGCCAGTCGGGACAGGGGCCAAAACACCATATATTTT. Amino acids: CASRDRGQNTIYF.

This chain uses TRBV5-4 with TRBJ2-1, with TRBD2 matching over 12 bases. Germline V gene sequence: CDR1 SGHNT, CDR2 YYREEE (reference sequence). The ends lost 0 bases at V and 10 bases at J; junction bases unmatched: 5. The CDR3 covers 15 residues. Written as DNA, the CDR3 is TGTGCCAGCAGCTTGGCGACTAGCGGGAGTAGGGAGCAGTTCTTC. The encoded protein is CASSLATSGSREQFF.

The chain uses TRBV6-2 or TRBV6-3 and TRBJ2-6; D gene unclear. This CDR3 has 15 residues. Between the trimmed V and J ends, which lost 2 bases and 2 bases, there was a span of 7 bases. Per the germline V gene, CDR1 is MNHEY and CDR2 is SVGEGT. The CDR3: CASSYASAGANVLTF. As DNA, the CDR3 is TGTGCCAGCAGTTACGCTTCGGCTGGGGCCAACGTCCTGACTTTC.

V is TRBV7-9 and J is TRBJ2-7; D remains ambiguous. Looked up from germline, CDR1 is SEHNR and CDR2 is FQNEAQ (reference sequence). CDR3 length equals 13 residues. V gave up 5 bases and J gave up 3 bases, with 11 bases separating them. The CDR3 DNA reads TGTGCCAGCAGCCATCAGAATCTCTACGAGCAGTACTTC. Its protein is CASSHQNLYEQYF.

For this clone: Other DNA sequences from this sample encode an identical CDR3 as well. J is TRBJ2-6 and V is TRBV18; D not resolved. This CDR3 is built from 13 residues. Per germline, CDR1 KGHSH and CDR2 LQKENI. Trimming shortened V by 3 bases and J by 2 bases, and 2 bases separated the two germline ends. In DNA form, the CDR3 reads TGTGCCAGCTCACCTACTGGGGCCAACGTCCTGACTTTC. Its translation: CASSPTGANVLTF.

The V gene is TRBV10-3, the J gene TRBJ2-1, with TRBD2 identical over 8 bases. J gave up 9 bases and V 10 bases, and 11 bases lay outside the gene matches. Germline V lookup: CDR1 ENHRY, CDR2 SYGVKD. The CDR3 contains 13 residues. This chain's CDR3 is CATKREKGREQFF. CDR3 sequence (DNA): TGTGCCACTAAGCGGGAGAAGGGTCGTGAGCAGTTCTTC.

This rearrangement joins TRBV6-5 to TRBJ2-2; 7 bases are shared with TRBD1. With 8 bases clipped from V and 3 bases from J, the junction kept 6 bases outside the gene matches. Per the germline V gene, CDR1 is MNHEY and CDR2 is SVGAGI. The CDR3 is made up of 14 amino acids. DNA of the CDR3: TGTGCCAGCGGGTACACAGGGGACACCGGGGAGCTGTTTTTT. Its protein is CASGYTGDTGELFF.

CDR3 sequence: CASSQGYGLAGGSPYF. CDR3 DNA: TGTGCCAGCAGCCAAGGGTACGGCCTAGCGGGAGGCTCCCCGTACTTC. The chain uses TRBV4-2 and TRBJ2-5; 11 bases match TRBD2. Germline V gene lookup returns CDR1 LGHNA and CDR2 YNFKEQ. V gave up 1 base and J gave up 13 bases; unmatched junction bases: 14. The CDR3 is made up of 16 amino acids.

DNA for the CDR3: TGTGCCAGTAGTATAAGAGTGAACACCGGGGAGCTGTTTTTT. Encoded protein: CASSIRVNTGELFF. The chain couples TRBV19 to TRBJ2-2, with D unresolved. This CDR3 region has 14 residues. Per the germline V gene, CDR1 is LNHDA and CDR2 is SQIVND (reference sequence). Trimming left V 2 bases short and J 1 base short, with 5 bases between.

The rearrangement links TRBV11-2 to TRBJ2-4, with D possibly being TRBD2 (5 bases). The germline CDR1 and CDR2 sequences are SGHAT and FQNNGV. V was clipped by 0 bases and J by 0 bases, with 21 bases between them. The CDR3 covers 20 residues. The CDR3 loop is CASSLEGSVRGNLAKNIQYF. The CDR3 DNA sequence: TGTGCCAGCAGCTTAGAAGGTTCGGTACGGGGAAACCTAGCCAAAAACATTCAGTACTTC.

Written as DNA, the CDR3 is TGTGCCGCGGGGCGGCAGGTGAATACAGATACGCAGTATTTT. Translation: CAAGRQVNTDTQYF. The chain carries TRBV6-5 and TRBJ2-3, with D maybe TRBD2 (6 bases). Germline assignment: CDR1 MNHEY and CDR2 SVGAGI. V was trimmed by 11 bases and J by 3 bases, leaving 18 bases between them. There are 14 residues in the CDR3.